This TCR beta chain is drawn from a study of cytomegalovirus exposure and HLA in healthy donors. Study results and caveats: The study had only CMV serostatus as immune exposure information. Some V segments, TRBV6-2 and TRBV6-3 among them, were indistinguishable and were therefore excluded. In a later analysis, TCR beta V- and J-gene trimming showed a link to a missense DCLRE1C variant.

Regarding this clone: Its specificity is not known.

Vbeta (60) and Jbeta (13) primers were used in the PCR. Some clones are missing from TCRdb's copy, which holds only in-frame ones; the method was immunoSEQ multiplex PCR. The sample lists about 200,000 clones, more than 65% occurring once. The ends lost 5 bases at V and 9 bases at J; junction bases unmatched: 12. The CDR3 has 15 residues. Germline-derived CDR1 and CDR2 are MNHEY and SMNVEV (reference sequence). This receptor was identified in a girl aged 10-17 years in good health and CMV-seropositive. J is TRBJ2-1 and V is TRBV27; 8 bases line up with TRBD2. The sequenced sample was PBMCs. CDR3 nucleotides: TGTGCCAGCAGTCCGTACGGGGGGGCAGGAAGTGAGCAGTTCTTC. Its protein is CASSPYGGAGSEQFF.